This T cell receptor beta chain was sequenced for a study of T-cell reconstitution after alpha-beta-depleted transplantation in children. Findings of the study overall: A year post-transplant, T-cell counts and diversity derived mostly from newly produced T cells. Some patients' high day-60 TCRbeta diversity was traced to surviving recipient T cells and thymic progenitors. Expanded clones from the graft, numbering several hundred, reportedly supplied alpha-beta T cells about two months after transplant.

Unique molecular identifiers featured in how the TCRbeta library was prepared. TCRdb independently ran MiXCR on the PCR reads; one entry per CDR3 protein. The data contain 490,000 or so distinct CDR3 sequences, under 12% of them seen just once; the ten biggest clones take up 2% to 2.5%. V lost 3 bases, J lost 3 bases, and 4 bases stayed unmatched. In germline, CDR1 is MDHEN, CDR2 SYDVKM. The CDR3 contains 15 residues. This clonotype was counted ten times or more. Its antigen is undetermined. The clonotype comes from a child younger than 10 with inherited bone marrow failure, due to receive a stem cell transplant. V usage is TRBV28 and J usage is TRBJ1-5, with TRBD1 identical over 8 bases. Sequencing used PBMCs, obtained before TCRalphabeta/CD19-depleted stem cell transplant. The CDR3 bases are TGTGCCAGCAGTTTTAACAGGGGGGTCAATCAGCCCCAGCATTTT. Amino acid sequence: CASSFNRGVNQPQHF.